This record looks at one TCR beta chain sequence and its context. Germline V lookup: CDR1 SEHNR, CDR2 FQNEAQ (reference sequence). The CDR3 consists of 13 residues. Deletions cut 6 bases from V and 7 bases from J, with 12 bases between. This record belongs to a study of OX40 agonist ivuxolimab in advanced cancers. This table comes from immunoSEQ multiplex PCR, and its TCRdb copy is limited to in-frame clones, with some not included. The sample shows 98,000 or so clones, roughly 89% of them seen only once. This TCR was recovered from an adult with an advanced solid tumor such as melanoma, head and neck, liver or kidney cancer. The gene calls are TRBV7-9 and TRBJ1-4; no firm D call. Sample: CD4+ or CD8+ T cells sorted from blood, taken in a trial of the OX40 agonist ivuxolimab. The CDR3 DNA sequence: TGTGCCAGCAGTTTTAGTGATGGTGAAAAACTGTTTTTT. Translation gives CASSFSDGEKLFF.